This entry concerns a single TCR beta chain. What it binds is not known. This entry belongs to a study of post-analysis software for immune sequencing data. Study overall: Both relapsing-remitting and secondary progressive multiple sclerosis featured among the disease courses, as did progressive-relapsing multiple sclerosis.

Unique-molecular-identifier-tagged TCR beta cDNA libraries were used. With roughly 0.9 to 11 million T cells as the source, roughly 0.5 million cDNA molecules resulted. TCRdb independently ran MiXCR on the PCR reads; one entry per CDR3 protein. Of some 370,000 distinct CDR3 sequences in the sample, 30% to 45% were seen once. Germline values: CDR1 KGHDR, CDR2 SFDVKD. V dropped 4 bases and J dropped 8; count of bases not matched to a gene: 12. The CDR3 runs 16 residues. Study-level results: TRBV segments more frequent in patients than in controls numbered several and included TRBV5-6, TRBV5-1 and TRBV20-1. For normalized Chao1 diversity, multiple sclerosis patients scored significantly lower than controls did. Samples from a shared batch, those prepared together, strongly co-clustered by F measure.

This clonotype was sampled from a girl under 18 with multiple sclerosis. The chain couples TRBV24-1 to TRBJ2-1; 8 bases are shared with TRBD1. Sequencing was carried out using blood. CDR3 sequence (DNA): TGTGCCACCAGTGACTCTACCGGGACAGGAAGGGATGAGCAGTTCTTC. Amino acids: CATSDSTGTGRDEQFF.